This is a list of T cell receptor beta chains from one sample in a study of T cell changes during pregnancy in multiple sclerosis. Libraries were prepared by immunoSEQ multiplex PCR; TCRdb keeps only in-frame clonotypes and omits some of them. Here the sample spans more than 65,000 clones, roughly 92% being singletons. Sequencing was performed on peripheral blood, taken in the first trimester of pregnancy. Source of these receptors: a female donor with multiple sclerosis, enrolled in a pregnancy study. CDR3s include the opening cysteine and the closing phenylalanine or tryptophan. The D gene is left open where the match is weak. Clone sizes are given selectively: once, few, many, or a class where the clone is expanded.

TRBD1	.	TRBV2	TRBJ2-1	CASTSDRVPYNEQFF	TGTGCCAGCACCTCGGACAGGGTCCCCTACAATGAGCAGTTCTTC
.	.	TRBV27	TRBJ2-3	CASSLLIGEVIDTQYF	TGTGCCAGCAGTTTATTGATAGGGGAGGTGATAGATACGCAGTATTTT
.	once	TRBV6-6	TRBJ1-6	CASSPQASPLHF	TGTGCCAGCAGTCCACAGGCTTCACCCCTCCACTTT
TRBD2	once	TRBV10-2	TRBJ2-2	CASSESAGVTSGELFF	TGCGCCAGCAGTGAGTCAGCGGGAGTAACGTCCGGGGAGCTGTTTTTT
.	.	TRBV6-4	TRBJ2-1	CASSALGGAHEQFF	TGTGCCAGCAGTGCGCTAGGGGGTGCCCATGAGCAGTTCTTC
.	.	TRBV29-1	TRBJ1-1	CSVFSGTEAFF	TGCAGCGTTTTCTCCGGCACTGAAGCTTTCTTT
.	.	TRBV5-8	TRBJ2-2	CASSREDTPTGELFF	TGTGCCAGCAGCCGAGAAGATACCCCCACCGGGGAGCTGTTTTTT
.	.	TRBV7-3	TRBJ2-4	CASSLAAKNIQYF	TGTGCCAGCAGCTTAGCGGCTAAAAACATTCAGTACTTC
.	.	TRBV28	TRBJ1-2	CASTSAQVYGYTF	TGTGCCAGCACCTCGGCACAGGTCTATGGCTACACCTTC
TRBD1	.	TRBV18	TRBJ2-1	CASSSTGGYNEQFF	TGTGCCAGCTCATCGACAGGGGGCTACAATGAGCAGTTCTTC
.	.	TRBV6-1	TRBJ2-2	CASVITGNTGELFF	TGTGCCAGCGTGATCACTGGGAACACCGGGGAGCTGTTTTTT